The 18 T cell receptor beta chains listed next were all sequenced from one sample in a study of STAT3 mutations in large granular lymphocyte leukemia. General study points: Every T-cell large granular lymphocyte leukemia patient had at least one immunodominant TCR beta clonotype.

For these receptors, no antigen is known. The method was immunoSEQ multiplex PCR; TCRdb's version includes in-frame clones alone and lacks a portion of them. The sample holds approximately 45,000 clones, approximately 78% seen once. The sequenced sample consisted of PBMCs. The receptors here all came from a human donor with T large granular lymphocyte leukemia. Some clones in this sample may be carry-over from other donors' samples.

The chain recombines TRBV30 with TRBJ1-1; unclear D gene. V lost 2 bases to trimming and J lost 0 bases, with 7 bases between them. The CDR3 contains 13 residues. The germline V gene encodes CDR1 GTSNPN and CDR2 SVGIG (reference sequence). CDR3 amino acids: CAWSPSVNTEAFF. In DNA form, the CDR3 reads TGTGCCTGGAGTCCTAGCGTGAACACTGAAGCTTTCTTT. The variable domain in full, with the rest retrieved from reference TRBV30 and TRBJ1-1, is SQTIHQWPATLVQPVGSPLSLECTVEGTSNPNLYWYRQAAGRGLQLLFYSVGIGQISSEVPQNLSASRPQDRQFILSSKKLLLSDSGFYLCAWSPSVNTEAFFGQGTRLTVV.

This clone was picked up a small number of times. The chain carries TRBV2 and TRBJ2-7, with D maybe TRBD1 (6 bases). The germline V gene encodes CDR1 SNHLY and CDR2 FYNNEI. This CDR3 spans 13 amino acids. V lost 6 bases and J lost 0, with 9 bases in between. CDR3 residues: CASRWDNSYEQYF. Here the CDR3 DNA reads TGTGCCAGCAGGTGGGACAACTCCTACGAGCAGTACTTC.

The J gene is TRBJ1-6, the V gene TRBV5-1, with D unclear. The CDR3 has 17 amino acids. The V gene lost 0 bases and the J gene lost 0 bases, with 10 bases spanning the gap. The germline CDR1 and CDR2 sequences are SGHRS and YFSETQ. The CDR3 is CASSLGAVSSYNSPLHF. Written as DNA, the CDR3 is TGCGCCAGCAGCTTGGGAGCGGTGAGCTCCTATAATTCACCCCTCCACTTT.

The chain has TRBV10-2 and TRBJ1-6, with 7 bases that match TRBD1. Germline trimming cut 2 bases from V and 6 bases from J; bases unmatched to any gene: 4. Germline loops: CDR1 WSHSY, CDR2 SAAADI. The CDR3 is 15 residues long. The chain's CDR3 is CASSERGRVNSPLHF. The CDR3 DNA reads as TGCGCCAGCAGTGAGAGGGGGCGAGTTAATTCACCCCTCCACTTT.

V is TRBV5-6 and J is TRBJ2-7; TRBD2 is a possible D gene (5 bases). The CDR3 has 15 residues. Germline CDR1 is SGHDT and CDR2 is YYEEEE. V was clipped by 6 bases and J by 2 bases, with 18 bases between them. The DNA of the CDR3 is TGTGCCAGCATCCAAACCTCTGGACTCCCCTACGAGCAGTACGTC. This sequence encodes CASIQTSGLPYEQYV.

The CDR3 spells CASSARLAGADTTGELFF. CDR3 coding DNA: TGTGCCAGCAGCGCCCGACTAGCGGGGGCCGATACCACCGGGGAGCTGTTTTTT. The chain uses TRBV9 and TRBJ2-2; 12 bases are shared with TRBD2. Looked up from germline, CDR1 is SGDLS and CDR2 is YYNGEE. The V segment lost 3 bases and the J segment 4 bases; nucleotides outside the gene matches: 10. The CDR3 totals 18 residues.

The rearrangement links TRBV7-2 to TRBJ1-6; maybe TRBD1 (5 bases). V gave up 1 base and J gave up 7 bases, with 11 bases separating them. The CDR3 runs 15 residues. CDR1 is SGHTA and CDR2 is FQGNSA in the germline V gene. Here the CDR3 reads CASSLGGGTNSPLHF. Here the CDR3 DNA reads TGTGCCAGCAGCTTAGGAGGTGGGACCAATTCACCCCTCCACTTT.

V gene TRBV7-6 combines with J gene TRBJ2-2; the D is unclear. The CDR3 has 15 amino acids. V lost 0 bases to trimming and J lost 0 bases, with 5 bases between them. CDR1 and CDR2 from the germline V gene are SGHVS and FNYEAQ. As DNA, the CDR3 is TGTGCCAGCAGCTTAGCGGTGTCGAACACCGGGGAGCTGTTTTTT. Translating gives CASSLAVSNTGELFF.

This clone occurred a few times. The CDR3 nucleotides read TGTGCCGGCCGGAGGGGCAGGGGGTCAGACGAGCAGTACTTC. Translated: CAGRRGRGSDEQYF. The genes are TRBV10-3 and TRBJ2-7; possibly TRBD1 for D (7 bases). Germline CDR1 is ENHRY and CDR2 is SYGVKD. The CDR3 covers 14 residues. The V gene lost 11 bases and the J gene lost 5 bases, with 22 bases spanning the gap.

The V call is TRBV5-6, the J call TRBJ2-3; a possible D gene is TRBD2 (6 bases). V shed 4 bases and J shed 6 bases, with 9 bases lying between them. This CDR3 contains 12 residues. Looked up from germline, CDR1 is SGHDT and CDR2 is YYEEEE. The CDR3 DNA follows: TGTGCCAGCAGCCTTGGGGGGGATACGCAGTATTTT. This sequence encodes CASSLGGDTQYF. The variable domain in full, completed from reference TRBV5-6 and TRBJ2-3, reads DAGVTQSPTHLIKTRGQQVTLRCSPKSGHDTVSWYQQALGQGPQFIFQYYEEEERQRGNFPDRFSGHQFPNYSSELNVNALLLGDSALYLCASSLGGDTQYFGPGTRLTVL.

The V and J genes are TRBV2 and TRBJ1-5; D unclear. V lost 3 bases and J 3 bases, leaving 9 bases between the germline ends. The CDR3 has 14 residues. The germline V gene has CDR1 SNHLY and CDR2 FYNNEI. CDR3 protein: CASSDRRTNQPQHF. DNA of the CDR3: TGTGCCAGCAGTGACCGGCGCACCAATCAGCCCCAGCATTTT.

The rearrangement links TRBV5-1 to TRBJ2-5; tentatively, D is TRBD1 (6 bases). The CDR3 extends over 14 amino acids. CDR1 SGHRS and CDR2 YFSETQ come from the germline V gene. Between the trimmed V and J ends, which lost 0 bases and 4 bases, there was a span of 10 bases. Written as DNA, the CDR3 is TGCGCCAGCAGCTTGGTTACAGGGCCAGAGACCCAGTACTTC. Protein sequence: CASSLVTGPETQYF.

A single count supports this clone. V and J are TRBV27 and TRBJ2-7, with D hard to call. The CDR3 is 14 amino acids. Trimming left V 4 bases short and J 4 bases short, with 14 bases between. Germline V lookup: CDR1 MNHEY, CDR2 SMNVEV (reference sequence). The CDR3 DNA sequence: TGTGCCAGCAGTTCAGTGGGGTCAGCGTACGAGCAGTACTTC. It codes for CASSSVGSAYEQYF.

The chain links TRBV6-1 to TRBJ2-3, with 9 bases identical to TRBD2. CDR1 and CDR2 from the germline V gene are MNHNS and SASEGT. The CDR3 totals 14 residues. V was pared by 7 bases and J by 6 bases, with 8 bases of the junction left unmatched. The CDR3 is CASTLAGSGDTQYF. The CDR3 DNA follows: TGTGCCAGCACGCTAGCGGGGTCAGGGGATACGCAGTATTTT.

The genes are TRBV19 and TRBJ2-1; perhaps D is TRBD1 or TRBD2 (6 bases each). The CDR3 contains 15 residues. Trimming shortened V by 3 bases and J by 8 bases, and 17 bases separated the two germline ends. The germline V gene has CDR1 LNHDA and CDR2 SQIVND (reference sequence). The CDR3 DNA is TGTGCCAGTAGTATTGGAGGGGGACATATGGATGAGCAGTTCTTC. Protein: CASSIGGGHMDEQFF.

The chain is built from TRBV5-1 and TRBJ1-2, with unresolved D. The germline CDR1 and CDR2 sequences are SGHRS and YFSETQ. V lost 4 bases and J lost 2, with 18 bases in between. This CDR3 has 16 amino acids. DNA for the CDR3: TGCGCCAGCAGCCCAGTTCCGGGCAACAGCAACTATGGCTACACCTTC. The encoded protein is CASSPVPGNSNYGYTF. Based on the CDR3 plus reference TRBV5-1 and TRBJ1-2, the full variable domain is KAGVTQTPRYLIKTRGQQVTLSCSPISGHRSVSWYQQTPGQGLQFLFEYFSETQRNKGNFPGRFSGRQFSNSRSEMNVSTLELGDSALYLCASSPVPGNSNYGYTFGSGTRLTVV.

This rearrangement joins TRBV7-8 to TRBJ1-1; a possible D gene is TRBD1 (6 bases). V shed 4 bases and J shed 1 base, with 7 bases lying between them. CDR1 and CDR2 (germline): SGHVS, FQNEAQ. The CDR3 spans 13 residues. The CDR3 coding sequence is TGTGCCAGCAGCTCGGACAGGAACACTGAAGCTTTCTTT. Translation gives CASSSDRNTEAFF.

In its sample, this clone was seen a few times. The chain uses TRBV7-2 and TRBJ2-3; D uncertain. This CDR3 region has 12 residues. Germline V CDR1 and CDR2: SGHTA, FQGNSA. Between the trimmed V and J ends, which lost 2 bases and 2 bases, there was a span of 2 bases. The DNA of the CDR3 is TGTGCCAGCAGCTTAATCACAGATACGCAGTATTTT. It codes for CASSLITDTQYF.